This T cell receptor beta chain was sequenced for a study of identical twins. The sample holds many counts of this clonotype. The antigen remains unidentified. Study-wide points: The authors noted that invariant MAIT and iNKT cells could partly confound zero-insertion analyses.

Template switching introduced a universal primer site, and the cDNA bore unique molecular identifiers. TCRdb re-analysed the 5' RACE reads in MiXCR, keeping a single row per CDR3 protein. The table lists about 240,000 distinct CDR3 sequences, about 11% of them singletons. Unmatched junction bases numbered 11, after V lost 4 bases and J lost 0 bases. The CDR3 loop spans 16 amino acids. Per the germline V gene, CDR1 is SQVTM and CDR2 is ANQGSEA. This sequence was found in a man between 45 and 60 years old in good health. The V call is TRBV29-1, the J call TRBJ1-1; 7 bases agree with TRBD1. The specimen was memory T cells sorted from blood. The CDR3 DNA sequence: TGCAGCGTTGTACATTTGGGGACAGCCATGAACACTGAAGCTTTCTTT. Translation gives CSVVHLGTAMNTEAFF.